This T cell receptor beta chain comes out of a study of low-dose radiotherapy and immunotherapy resistance in tumors. Whole-study context: Cyclophosphamide went in intravenously at 200 mg/m2 every two weeks, one day before radiation and immunotherapy. On cycle 1 day 1, patients started four cycles of oral aspirin 300 mg daily.

This CDR3 has 16 residues. Trimming cost V 4 bases and J 7 bases; bases outside gene matches: 7. Germline CDR1 is SGDLS and CDR2 is YYNGEE. This sample's time point: after trial treatment. This sample's treatment: LDRT plus nivolumab, ipilimumab, low-dose cyclophosphamide and aspirin (RACIN trial). In the RACIN dose-escalation trial, donors got nivolumab plus ipilimumab with aspirin, cyclophosphamide and radiotherapy. This clonotype was recorded many times. Primers used for first-strand cDNA, a TRAV- and TRBV-specific set, covered both alpha and beta chains. It was with a constant-region primer and a V-primer adapter that TCRs were amplified over roughly 19 PCR cycles. Each CDR3 protein is one row after TCRdb ran MiXCR on the reads. The repertoire holds about 58,000 distinct CDR3 sequences, with 20% to 25% as singletons.

This rearrangement joins TRBV9 to TRBJ2-1, with 14 bases fitting TRBD2. The sample here was PBMCs, taken after low-dose radiotherapy plus immunotherapy. This clonotype was obtained from a male donor with prostate cancer. The CDR3 DNA is TGTGCCAGCAGCCCGACTAGCGGGAGGGCCGGGAATGAGCAGTTCTTC. It encodes CASSPTSGRAGNEQFF.